This T cell receptor beta chain was sequenced for a study of long-term antiretroviral therapy in people with HIV. Study-level results: Controls exceeded HIV repertoires in CDR3 length range.

CDR3 length equals 11 residues. Trimming cost V 4 bases and J 2 bases, with 5 bases left between them. CDR1 and CDR2 (germline): DFQATT, SNEGSKA (reference sequence). Researchers report immunoSEQ v3.0 was run at survey level. Method: immunoSEQ multiplex PCR; TCRdb's copy keeps in-frame clones and lacks some. This table has fewer than 45,000 clones, roughly 82% appearing once. Until DNA extraction, the samples held between 1-10 million cryopreserved PBMC. A remark on this clone: The antigen is undetermined.

The chain joins TRBV20-1 to TRBJ1-2, with D hard to call. This TCR was recovered from a man younger than 30 with HIV. Material: unsorted PBMCs, obtained 0.3 years after starting antiretroviral therapy. CDR3 region: CSATDNYGYTF. DNA of the CDR3: TGCAGTGCTACGGACAACTATGGCTACACCTTC.